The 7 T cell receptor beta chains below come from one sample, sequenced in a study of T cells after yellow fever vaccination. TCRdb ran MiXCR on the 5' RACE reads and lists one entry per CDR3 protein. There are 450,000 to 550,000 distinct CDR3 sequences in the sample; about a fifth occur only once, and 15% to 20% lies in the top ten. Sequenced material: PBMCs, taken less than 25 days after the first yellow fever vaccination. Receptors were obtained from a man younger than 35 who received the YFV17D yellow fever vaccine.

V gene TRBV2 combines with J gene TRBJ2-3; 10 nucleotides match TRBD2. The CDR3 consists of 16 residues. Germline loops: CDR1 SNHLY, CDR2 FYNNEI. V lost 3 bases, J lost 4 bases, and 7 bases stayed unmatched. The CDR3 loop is CASSDPLAGAPDTQYF. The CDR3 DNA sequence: TGTGCCAGCAGTGACCCCCTAGCGGGGGCCCCAGATACGCAGTATTTT.

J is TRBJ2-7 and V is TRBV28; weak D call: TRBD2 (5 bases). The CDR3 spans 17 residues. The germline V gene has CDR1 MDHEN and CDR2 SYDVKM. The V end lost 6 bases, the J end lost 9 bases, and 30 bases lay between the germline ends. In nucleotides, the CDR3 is TGTGCCAGCAGCTACCATCAAAAAACCGGACTCACAGCTGGGCAGTACGTC. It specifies CASSYHQKTGLTAGQYV.

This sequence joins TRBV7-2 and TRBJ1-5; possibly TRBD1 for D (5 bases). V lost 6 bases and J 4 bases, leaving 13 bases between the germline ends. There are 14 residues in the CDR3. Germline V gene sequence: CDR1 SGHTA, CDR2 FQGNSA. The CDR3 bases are TGTGCCAGCAGTTTCCGACAGACAAATCAGCCCCAGCATTTT. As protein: CASSFRQTNQPQHF.

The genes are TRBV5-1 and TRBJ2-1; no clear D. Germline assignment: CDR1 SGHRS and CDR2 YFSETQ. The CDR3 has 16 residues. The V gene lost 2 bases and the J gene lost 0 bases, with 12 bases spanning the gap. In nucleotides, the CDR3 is TGCGCCAGCAGCTTCTCTGACGGCAGCTCCTACAATGAGCAGTTCTTC. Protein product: CASSFSDGSSYNEQFF. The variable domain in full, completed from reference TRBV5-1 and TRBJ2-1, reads KAGVTQTPRYLIKTRGQQVTLSCSPISGHRSVSWYQQTPGQGLQFLFEYFSETQRNKGNFPGRFSGRQFSNSRSEMNVSTLELGDSALYLCASSFSDGSSYNEQFFGPGTRLTVL.

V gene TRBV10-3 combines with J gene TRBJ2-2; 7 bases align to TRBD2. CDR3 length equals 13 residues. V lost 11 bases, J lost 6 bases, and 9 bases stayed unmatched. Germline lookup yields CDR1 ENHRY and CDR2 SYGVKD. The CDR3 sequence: CAGRTSAPGELFF. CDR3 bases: TGTGCCGGACGGACTAGTGCGCCCGGGGAGCTGTTTTTT.

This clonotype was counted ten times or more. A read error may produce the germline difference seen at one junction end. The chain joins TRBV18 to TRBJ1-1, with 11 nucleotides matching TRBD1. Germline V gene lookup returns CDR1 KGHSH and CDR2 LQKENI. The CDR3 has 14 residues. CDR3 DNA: TGCGCCAGCAGCCCGGGACAGGGGGGGACTGAAGCTTTCTTT. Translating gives CASSPGQGGTEAFF.

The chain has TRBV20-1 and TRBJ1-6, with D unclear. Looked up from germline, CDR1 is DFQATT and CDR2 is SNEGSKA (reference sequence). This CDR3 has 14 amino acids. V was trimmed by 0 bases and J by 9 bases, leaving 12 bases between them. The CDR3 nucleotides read TGCAGTGCTAGAGATATCAGAAGCGGTTCACCCCTCCACTTT. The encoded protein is CSARDIRSGSPLHF.